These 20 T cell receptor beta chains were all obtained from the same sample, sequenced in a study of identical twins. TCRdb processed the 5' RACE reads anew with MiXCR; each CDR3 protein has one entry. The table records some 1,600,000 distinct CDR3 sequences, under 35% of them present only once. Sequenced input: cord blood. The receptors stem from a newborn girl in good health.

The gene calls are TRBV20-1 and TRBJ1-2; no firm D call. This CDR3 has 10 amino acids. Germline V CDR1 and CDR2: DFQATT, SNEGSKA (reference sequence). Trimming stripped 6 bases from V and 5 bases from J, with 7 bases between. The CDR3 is CSAHGYGYTF. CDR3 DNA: TGCAGTGCCCATGGGTATGGCTACACCTTC.

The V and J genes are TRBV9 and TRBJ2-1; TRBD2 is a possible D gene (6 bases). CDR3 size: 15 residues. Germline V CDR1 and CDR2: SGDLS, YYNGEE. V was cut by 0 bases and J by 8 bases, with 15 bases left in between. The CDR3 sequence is CASSVAGLRKDEQFF. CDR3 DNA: TGTGCCAGCAGCGTAGCGGGACTCCGAAAGGATGAGCAGTTCTTC.

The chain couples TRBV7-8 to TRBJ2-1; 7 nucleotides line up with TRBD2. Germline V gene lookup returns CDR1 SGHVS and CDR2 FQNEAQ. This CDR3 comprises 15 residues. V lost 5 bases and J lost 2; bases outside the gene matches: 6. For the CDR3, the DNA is TGTGCCAGCAGCCTTAAAGGACTAGCCTACAATGAGCAGTTCTTC. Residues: CASSLKGLAYNEQFF.

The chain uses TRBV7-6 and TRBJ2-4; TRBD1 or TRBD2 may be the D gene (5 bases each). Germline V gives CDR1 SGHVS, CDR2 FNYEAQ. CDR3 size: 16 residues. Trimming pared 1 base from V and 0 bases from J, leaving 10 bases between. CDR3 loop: CASSLGPGPAKNIQYF. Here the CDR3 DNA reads TGTGCCAGCAGCTTAGGGCCGGGGCCAGCCAAAAACATTCAGTACTTC.

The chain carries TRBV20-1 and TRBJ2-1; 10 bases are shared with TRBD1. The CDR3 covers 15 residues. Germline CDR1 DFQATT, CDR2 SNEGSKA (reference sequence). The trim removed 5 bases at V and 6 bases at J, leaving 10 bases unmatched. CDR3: CSAGRQGAGTNEQFF. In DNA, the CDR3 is TGCAGTGCTGGAAGACAGGGGGCGGGGACCAATGAGCAGTTCTTC.

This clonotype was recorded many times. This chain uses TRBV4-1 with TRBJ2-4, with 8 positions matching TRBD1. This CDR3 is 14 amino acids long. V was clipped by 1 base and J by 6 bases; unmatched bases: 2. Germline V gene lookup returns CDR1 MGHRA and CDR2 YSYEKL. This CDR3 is CASSQAGQGNIQYF. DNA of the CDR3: TGCGCCAGCAGCCAAGCAGGACAGGGAAACATTCAGTACTTC.

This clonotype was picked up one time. CDR3 loop: CSAPRTATYNEQYF. In DNA form, the CDR3 reads TGCAGTGCCCCCCGGACAGCGACCTACAATGAGCAGTACTTC. This sequence joins TRBV20-1 and TRBJ2-7; a weak D match, TRBD1 (6 bases). V dropped 6 bases and J dropped 7 bases, with 22 bases sitting between them. Germline CDR1 and CDR2: DFQATT and SNEGSKA (reference sequence). The CDR3 sequence is 14 residues long.

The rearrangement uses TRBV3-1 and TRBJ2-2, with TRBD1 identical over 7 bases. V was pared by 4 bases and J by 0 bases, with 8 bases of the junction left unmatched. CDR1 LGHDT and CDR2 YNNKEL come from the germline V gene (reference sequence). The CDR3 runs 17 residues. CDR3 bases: TGTGCCAGCAGCCCATCGTCCGGGACAGCGAACACCGGGGAGCTGTTTTTT. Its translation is CASSPSSGTANTGELFF.

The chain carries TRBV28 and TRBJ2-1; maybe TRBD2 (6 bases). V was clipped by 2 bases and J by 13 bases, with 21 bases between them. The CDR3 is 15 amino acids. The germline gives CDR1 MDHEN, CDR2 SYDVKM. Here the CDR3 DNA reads TGTGCCAGCAGTTTAATACTAGCCGGCGGAGAGACCCAGTTCTTC. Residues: CASSLILAGGETQFF.

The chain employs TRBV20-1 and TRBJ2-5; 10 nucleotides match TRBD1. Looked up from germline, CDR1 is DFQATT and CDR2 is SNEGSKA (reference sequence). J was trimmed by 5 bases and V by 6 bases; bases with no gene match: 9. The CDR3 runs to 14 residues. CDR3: CSANPGQGRETQYF. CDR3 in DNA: TGCAGTGCAAACCCGGGACAGGGGAGGGAGACCCAGTACTTC.

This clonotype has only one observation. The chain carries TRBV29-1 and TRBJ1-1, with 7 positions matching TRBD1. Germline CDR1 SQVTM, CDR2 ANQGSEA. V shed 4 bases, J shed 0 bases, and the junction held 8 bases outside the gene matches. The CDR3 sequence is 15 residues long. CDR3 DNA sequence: TGCAGCGTTGTTTCAGGGGGAAGGATGAACACTGAAGCTTTCTTT. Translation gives CSVVSGGRMNTEAFF.

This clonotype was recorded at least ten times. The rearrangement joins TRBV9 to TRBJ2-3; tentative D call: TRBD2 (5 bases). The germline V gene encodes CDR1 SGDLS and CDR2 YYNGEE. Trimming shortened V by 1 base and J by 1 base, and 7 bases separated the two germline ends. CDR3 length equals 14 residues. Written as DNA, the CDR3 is TGTGCCAGCAGCGTAAATAGCGGCACAGATACGCAGTATTTT. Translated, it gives CASSVNSGTDTQYF.

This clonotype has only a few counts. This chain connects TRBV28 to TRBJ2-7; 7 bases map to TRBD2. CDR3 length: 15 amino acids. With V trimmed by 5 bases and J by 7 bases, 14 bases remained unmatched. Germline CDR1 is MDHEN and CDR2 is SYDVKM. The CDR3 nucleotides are TGTGCCAGCAGTCGGGGGGAGGGCCCAGTGAGGGAGCAGTACTTC. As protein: CASSRGEGPVREQYF. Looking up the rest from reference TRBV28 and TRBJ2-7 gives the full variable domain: DVKVTQSSRYLVKRTGEKVFLECVQDMDHENMFWYRQDPGLGLRLIYFSYDVKMKEKGDIPEGYSVSREKKERFSLILESASTNQTSMYLCASSRGEGPVREQYFGPGTRLTVT.

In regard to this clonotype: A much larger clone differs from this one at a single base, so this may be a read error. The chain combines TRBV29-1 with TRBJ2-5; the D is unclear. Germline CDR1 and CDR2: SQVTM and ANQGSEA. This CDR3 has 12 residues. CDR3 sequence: CSVSPSQEAQYF. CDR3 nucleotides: TGCAGCGTTTCTCCAAGCCAAGAGGCCCAGTACTTC.

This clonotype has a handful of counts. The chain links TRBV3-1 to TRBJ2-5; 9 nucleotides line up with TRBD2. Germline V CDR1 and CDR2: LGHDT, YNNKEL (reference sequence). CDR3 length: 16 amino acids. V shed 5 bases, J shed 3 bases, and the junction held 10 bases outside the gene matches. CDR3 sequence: CASSLSHLAGKETQYF. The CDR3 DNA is TGTGCCAGCAGCTTAAGTCATCTAGCGGGGAAAGAGACCCAGTACTTC.

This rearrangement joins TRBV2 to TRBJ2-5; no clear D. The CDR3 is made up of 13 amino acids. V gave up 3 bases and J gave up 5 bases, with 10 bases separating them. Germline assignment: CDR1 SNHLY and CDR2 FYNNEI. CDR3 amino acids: CASSDRIEETQYF. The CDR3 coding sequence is TGTGCCAGCAGTGACCGAATTGAGGAGACCCAGTACTTC.

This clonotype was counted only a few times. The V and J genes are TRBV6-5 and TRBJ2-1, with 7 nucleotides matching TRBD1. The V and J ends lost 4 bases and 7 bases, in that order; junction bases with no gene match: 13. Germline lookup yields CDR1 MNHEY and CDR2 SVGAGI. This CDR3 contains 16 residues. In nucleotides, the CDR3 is TGTGCCAGCAGTTTTAGGGAGCAGGGGGACCGGAATGAGCAGTTCTTC. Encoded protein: CASSFREQGDRNEQFF.

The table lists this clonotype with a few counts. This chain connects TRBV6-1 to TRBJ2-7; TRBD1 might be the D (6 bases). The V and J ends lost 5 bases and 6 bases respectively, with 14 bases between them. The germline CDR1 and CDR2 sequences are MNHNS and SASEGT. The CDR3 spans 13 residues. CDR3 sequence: CASSPLQGFEQYF. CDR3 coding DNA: TGTGCCAGCAGTCCCCTACAGGGTTTCGAGCAGTACTTC.

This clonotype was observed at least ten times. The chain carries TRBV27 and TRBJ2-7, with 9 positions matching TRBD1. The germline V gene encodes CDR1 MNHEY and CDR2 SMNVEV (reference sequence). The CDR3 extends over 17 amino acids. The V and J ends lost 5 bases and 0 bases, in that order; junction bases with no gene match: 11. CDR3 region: CASSPGTGKMGSYEQYF. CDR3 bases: TGTGCCAGCAGTCCCGGGACAGGGAAGATGGGCTCCTACGAGCAGTACTTC.

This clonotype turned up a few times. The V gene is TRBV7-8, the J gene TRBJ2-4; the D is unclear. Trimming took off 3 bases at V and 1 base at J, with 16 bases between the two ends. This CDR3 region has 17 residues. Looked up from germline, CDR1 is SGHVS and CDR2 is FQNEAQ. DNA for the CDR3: TGTGCCAGCAGCTTGGACGCAGGTGCTCGGGCCAAAAACATTCAGTACTTC. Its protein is CASSLDAGARAKNIQYF.